The clone carrying this T cell receptor (beta chain) was seen more than once but under ten times. The antigen remains undetermined. CDR3 length: 13 amino acids. The V and J ends lost 5 bases and 9 bases, in that order; junction bases with no gene match: 7. In germline, CDR1 is MNHNS, CDR2 SASEGT. The data stem from a study of metastatic and nonmetastatic thyroid tumors. Overall study: Malignant thyroid and benign thyroid patients provided blood and tumor or nodule tissue whose repertoires were compared. Study outcomes and limitations: Patients with malignant thyroid tumors reportedly had significantly higher TCR beta diversity than those with benign nodules, in blood and tumor.

Among the patients, none had received any treatment before thyroid surgery. Study processing details: What underpinned the distant-metastasis classifier for papillary thyroid cancer was the set of CDR3 differences across clinicopathological groups. TCRdb re-processed the PCR reads through MiXCR. The V and J calls shown here were made by TCRdb, not taken from the authors' results. This sample yields approximately 35,000 clones, of which 20% to 25% are seen a single time; about 3% belongs to the top ten. The chain combines TRBV6-1 with TRBJ2-1, with TRBD1 matching over 7 bases. Sequencing was carried out using tumor tissue. The clonotype was recovered from a male donor with papillary thyroid cancer or a benign thyroid nodule (not recorded which). Some clones in this sample may be carry-over from other donors' samples. DNA of the CDR3: TGTGCCAGCAGTCTGTTTAGGGGGCGTGAGCAGTTCTTC. It is translated as CASSLFRGREQFF.